Below, 11 T cell receptor beta chains from the same sample are listed, as sequenced in a study of T cell responses to AZD1222 COVID-19 vaccine. Repertoires were generated with immunoSEQ multiplex PCR, while TCRdb's copy carries only in-frame clones and drops some. The sample has about 180,000 clones; around 88% are singletons. Specimen: peripheral blood, collected 28 days after the second AZD1222 dose. The receptor source for this set is an adult who received the AZD1222 COVID-19 vaccine.

The J gene is TRBJ1-2, the V gene TRBV27; no reliable D call. The CDR3 covers 15 residues. CDR1 and CDR2 from the germline V gene are MNHEY and SMNVEV (reference sequence). V lost 6 bases, J lost 3 bases, and 17 bases lay in between. CDR3 protein: CASRPEGPRYYGYTF. The DNA of the CDR3 is TGTGCCAGCAGGCCCGAAGGGCCAAGATACTATGGCTACACCTTC.

The CDR3 nucleotides are TGTGCCACCTCGACAGGGCATAGCAATCAGCCCCAGCATTTT. The encoded protein is CATSTGHSNQPQHF. This chain links TRBV19 with TRBJ1-5; 7 nucleotides line up with TRBD1. The germline V gene has CDR1 LNHDA and CDR2 SQIVND (reference sequence). The CDR3 sequence is 14 residues long. J was trimmed by 0 bases and V by 10 bases; bases with no gene match: 6.

J is TRBJ2-2 and V is TRBV7-9; D may match TRBD1 or TRBD2 (5 bases each). The CDR3 loop spans 16 amino acids. The germline V gene encodes CDR1 SEHNR and CDR2 FQNEAQ (reference sequence). Trimming cost V 4 bases and J 5 bases, with 17 bases left between them. This CDR3 reads CASSSPGLDGTGELFF. CDR3 DNA sequence: TGTGCCAGCAGCTCGCCGGGGCTAGATGGGACCGGGGAGCTGTTTTTT.

This CDR3 is CASSLADSTYEQYF. The CDR3 DNA follows: TGCGCCAGCAGCTTGGCCGACAGTACCTACGAGCAGTACTTC. The chain recombines TRBV5-1 with TRBJ2-7; TRBD1 is a possible D gene (5 bases). V was shortened by 0 bases and J by 2 bases, with 9 bases between the two germline ends. This CDR3 is built from 14 residues. Germline values: CDR1 SGHRS, CDR2 YFSETQ.

The gene calls are TRBV7-2 and TRBJ2-3; 11 nucleotides align to TRBD2. The germline V gene has CDR1 SGHTA and CDR2 FQGNSA. This CDR3 has 16 amino acids. Trimming cost V 5 bases and J 3 bases; bases outside gene matches: 7. This CDR3 reads CASSPLAGGGTDTQYF. The CDR3 coding sequence is TGTGCCAGCAGCCCTCTAGCGGGGGGAGGTACAGATACGCAGTATTTT.

This chain uses TRBV7-2 with TRBJ1-1, with D perhaps TRBD1 (6 bases). Trimming took off 5 bases at V and 0 bases at J, with 10 bases between the two ends. This CDR3 is built from 14 residues. Germline CDR1 and CDR2: SGHTA and FQGNSA. The CDR3 is CASSPQGLNTEAFF. The CDR3 DNA sequence: TGTGCCAGCAGCCCACAGGGCTTGAACACTGAAGCTTTCTTT.

The chain combines TRBV5-4 with TRBJ1-1; TRBD1 aligns across 7 bases. Germline CDR1 is SGHNT and CDR2 is YYREEE (reference sequence). The length of the CDR3 is 15 residues. The trim removed 4 bases at V and 0 bases at J, leaving 6 bases unmatched. The chain's CDR3 is CASSRTQGMNTEAFF. The DNA of the CDR3 is TGTGCCAGCAGCCGAACACAGGGGATGAACACTGAAGCTTTCTTT. The full variable domain, with the rest looked up from reference TRBV5-4 and TRBJ1-1, is ETGVTQSPTHLIKTRGQQVTLRCSSQSGHNTVSWYQQALGQGPQFIFQYYREEENGRGNFPPRFSGLQFPNYSSELNVNALELDDSALYLCASSRTQGMNTEAFFGQGTRLTVV.

The CDR3: CASSTLGVGGNTIYF. CDR3 nucleotide sequence: TGTGCCAGCAGCACTCTAGGGGTAGGAGGAAACACCATATATTTT. The rearrangement links TRBV9 to TRBJ1-3; tentatively, D is TRBD1 (5 bases). The CDR3 has 15 amino acids. V was pared by 4 bases and J by 4 bases, with 15 bases between. The germline CDR1 and CDR2 sequences are SGDLS and YYNGEE.

V gene TRBV7-2 combines with J gene TRBJ1-5; no definite D call. This CDR3 is built from 14 residues. The germline V gene has CDR1 SGHTA and CDR2 FQGNSA. V dropped 3 bases and J dropped 4 bases, with 10 bases sitting between them. CDR3 amino acids: CASSLGLNNQPQHF. CDR3 nucleotide sequence: TGTGCCAGCAGCTTGGGCCTCAATAATCAGCCCCAGCATTTT.

This chain connects TRBV29-1 to TRBJ1-1; D is ambiguous. CDR3 size: 13 residues. Per the germline V gene, CDR1 is SQVTM and CDR2 is ANQGSEA. Between the trimmed V and J ends, which lost 2 bases and 2 bases, there was a span of 9 bases. The CDR3 region is CSVEIGSNTEAFF. CDR3 DNA sequence: TGCAGCGTTGAAATCGGGTCTAACACTGAAGCTTTCTTT.

The CDR3 here is CAWSLGGGDEKLFF. The DNA of the CDR3 is TGTGCCTGGAGTCTCGGAGGGGGTGATGAAAAACTGTTTTTT. The chain is built from TRBV30 and TRBJ1-4; D perhaps matches TRBD1 (6 bases). The CDR3 runs to 14 residues. V shed 2 bases and J shed 6 bases, with 13 bases lying between them. Per the germline V gene, CDR1 is GTSNPN and CDR2 is SVGIG (reference sequence).